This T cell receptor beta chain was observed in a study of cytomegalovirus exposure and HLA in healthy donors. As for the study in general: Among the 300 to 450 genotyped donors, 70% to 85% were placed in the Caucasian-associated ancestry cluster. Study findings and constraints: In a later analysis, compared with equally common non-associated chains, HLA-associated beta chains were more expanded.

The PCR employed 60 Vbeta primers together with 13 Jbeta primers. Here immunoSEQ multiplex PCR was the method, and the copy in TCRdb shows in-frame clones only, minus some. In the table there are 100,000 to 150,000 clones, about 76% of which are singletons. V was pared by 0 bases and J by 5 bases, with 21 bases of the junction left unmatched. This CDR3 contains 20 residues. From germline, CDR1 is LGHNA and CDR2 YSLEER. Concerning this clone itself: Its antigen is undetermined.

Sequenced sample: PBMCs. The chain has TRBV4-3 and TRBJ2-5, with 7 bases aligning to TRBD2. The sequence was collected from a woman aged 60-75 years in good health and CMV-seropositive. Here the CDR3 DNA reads TGCGCCAGCAGCCAAGATTGGAACACCGTAACGGCGGGAGTTCTGGAGACCCAGTACTTC. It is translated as CASSQDWNTVTAGVLETQYF.